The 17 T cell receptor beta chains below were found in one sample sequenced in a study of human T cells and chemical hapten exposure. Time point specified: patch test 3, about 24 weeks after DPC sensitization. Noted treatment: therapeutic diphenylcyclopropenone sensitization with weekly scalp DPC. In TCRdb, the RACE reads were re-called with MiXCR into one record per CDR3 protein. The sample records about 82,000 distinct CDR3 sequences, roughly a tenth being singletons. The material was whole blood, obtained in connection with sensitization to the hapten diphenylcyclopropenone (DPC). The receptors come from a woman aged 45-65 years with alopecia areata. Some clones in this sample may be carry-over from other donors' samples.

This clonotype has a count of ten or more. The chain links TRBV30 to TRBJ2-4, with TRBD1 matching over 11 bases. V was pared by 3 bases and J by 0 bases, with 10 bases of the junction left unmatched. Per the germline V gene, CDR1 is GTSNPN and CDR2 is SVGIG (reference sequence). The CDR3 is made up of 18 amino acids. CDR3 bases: TGTGCCTGGAGAGGGGACAGGGGGGACTTGGGAGCCAAAAACATTCAGTACTTC. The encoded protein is CAWRGDRGDLGAKNIQYF.

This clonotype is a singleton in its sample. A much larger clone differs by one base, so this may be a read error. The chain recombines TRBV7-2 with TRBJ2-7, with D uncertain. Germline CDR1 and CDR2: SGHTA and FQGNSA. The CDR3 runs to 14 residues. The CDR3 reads CASSLGYGPYEKYF. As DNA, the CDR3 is TGTGCCAGCAGCTTAGGATACGGTCCCTACGAGAAGTACTTC.

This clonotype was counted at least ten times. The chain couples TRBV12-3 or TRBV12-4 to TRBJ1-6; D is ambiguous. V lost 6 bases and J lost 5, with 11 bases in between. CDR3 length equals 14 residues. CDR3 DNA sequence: TGTGCCAGCAGCCCGGACGGAGATAATTCACCCCTCCACTTT. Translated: CASSPDGDNSPLHF.

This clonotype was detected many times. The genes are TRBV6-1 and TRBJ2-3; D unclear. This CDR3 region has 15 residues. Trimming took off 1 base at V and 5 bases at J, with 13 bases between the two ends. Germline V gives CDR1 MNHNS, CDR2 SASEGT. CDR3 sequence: CASSEDAGSVDTQYF. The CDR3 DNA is TGTGCCAGCAGTGAAGACGCAGGTTCGGTAGATACGCAGTATTTT.

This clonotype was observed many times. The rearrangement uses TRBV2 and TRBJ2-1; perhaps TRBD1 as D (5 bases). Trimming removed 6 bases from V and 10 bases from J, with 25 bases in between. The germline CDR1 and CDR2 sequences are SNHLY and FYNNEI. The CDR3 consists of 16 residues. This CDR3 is CASSRSIRVGVGEQFF. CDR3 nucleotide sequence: TGTGCCAGCAGCCGATCCATCCGGGTAGGGGTGGGGGAGCAGTTCTTC.

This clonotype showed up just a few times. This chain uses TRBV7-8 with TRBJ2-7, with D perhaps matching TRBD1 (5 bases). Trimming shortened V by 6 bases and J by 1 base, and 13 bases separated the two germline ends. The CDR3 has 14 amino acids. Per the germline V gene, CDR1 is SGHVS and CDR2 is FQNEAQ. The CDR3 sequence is CASSYRGQSYEQYF. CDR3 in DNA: TGTGCCAGCAGTTACCGAGGACAATCCTACGAGCAGTACTTC.

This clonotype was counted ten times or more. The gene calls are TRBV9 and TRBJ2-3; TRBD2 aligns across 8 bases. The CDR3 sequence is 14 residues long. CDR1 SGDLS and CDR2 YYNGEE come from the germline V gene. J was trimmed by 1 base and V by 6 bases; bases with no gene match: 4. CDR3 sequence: CASKEGLGTDTQYF. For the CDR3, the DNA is TGTGCCAGCAAGGAGGGACTAGGCACAGATACGCAGTATTTT.

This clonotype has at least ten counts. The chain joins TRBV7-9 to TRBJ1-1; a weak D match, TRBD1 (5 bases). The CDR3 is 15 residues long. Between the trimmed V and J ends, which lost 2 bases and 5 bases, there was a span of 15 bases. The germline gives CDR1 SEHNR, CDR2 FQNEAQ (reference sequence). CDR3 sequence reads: CASSLNLGAQTEAFF. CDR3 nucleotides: TGTGCCAGCAGCTTAAATCTCGGGGCGCAGACTGAAGCTTTCTTT.

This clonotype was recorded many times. The chain's CDR3 is CASSLGRGNTGELFF. CDR3 sequence (DNA): TGTGCCAGCAGCTTGGGCAGGGGAAATACCGGGGAGCTGTTTTTT. The chain has TRBV7-6 and TRBJ2-2, with a possible D match to TRBD1 (6 bases). CDR1 and CDR2 from the germline V gene are SGHVS and FNYEAQ. The V end was cut by 3 bases, the J end by 5 bases, with 13 bases between. CDR3 size: 15 residues.

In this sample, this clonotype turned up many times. CDR3 amino acids: CSVEGSARGAETQYF. The CDR3 DNA follows: TGCAGCGTTGAAGGATCGGCAAGGGGGGCAGAGACCCAGTACTTC. J is TRBJ2-5 and V is TRBV29-1; D may match TRBD1 or TRBD2 (6 bases each). Trimming pared 1 base from V and 4 bases from J, leaving 16 bases between. CDR1 is SQVTM, CDR2 ANQGSEA, per germline. This CDR3 contains 15 residues.

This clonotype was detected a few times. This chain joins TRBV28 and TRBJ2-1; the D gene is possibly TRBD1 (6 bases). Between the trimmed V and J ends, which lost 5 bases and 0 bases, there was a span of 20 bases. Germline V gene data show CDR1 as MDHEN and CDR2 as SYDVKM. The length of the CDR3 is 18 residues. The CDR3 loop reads CASSTTVLWGRSYNEQFF. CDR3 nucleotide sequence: TGTGCCAGCAGTACCACCGTTCTCTGGGGGCGCTCCTACAATGAGCAGTTCTTC.

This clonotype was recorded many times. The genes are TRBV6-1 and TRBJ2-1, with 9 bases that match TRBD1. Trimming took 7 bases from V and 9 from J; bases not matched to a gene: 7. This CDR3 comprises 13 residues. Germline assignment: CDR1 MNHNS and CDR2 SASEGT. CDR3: CASTIQGAGEQFF. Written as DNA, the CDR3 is TGTGCCAGCACAATACAGGGGGCGGGTGAGCAGTTCTTC.

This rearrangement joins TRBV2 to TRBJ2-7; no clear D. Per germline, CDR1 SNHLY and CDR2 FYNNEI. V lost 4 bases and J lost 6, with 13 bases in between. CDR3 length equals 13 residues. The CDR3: CASSADVGSEQYF. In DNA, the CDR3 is TGTGCCAGCAGTGCGGACGTTGGTAGCGAGCAGTACTTC. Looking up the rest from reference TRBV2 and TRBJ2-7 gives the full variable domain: EPEVTQTPSHQVTQMGQEVILRCVPISNHLYFYWYRQILGQKVEFLVSFYNNEISEKSEIFDDQFSVERPDGSNFTLKIRSTKLEDSAMYFCASSADVGSEQYFGPGTRLTVT.

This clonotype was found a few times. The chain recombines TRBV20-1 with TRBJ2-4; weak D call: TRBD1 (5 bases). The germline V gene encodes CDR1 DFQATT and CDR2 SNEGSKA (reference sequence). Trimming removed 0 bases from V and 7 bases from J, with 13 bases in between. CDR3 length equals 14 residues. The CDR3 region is CSARDGQGKNIQYF. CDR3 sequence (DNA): TGCAGTGCTAGAGATGGTCAGGGAAAGAACATTCAGTACTTC.

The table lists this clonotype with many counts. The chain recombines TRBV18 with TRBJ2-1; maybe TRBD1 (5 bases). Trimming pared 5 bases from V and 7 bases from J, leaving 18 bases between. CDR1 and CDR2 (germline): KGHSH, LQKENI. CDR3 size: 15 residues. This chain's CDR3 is CASSASREIMNEQFF. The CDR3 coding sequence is TGTGCCAGCTCAGCAAGCAGGGAAATCATGAATGAGCAGTTCTTC.

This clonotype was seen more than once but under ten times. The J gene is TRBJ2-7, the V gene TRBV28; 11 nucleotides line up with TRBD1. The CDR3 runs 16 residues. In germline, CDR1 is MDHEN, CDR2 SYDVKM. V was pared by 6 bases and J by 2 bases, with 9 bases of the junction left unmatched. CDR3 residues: CASRSSRDRGAYEQYF. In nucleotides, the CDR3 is TGTGCCAGCAGATCCTCCCGGGACAGGGGGGCCTACGAGCAGTACTTC.

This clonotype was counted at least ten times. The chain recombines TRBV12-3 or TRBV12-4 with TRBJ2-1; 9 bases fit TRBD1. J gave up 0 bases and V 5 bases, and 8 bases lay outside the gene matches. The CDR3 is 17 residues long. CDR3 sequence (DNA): TGTGCCAGCAGTCGACAGGGGGGAGCAAGCTCCTACAATGAGCAGTTCTTC. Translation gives CASSRQGGASSYNEQFF.